This T cell receptor beta chain is from a study of T cells in Graves' hyperthyroidism and ophthalmopathy. TCR beta CDR3 regions were amplified from RNA. A first-round RT-PCR of the TCR CDR3 used the HTBI primer set. TCRdb analysed the multiplex PCR reads with MiXCR anew, one entry per CDR3 protein. The top ten clones hold over 45% of a sample with 200,000 or so distinct CDR3 sequences, around 16% of them seen once. The CDR3 consists of 15 residues. Trimming stripped 3 bases from V and 3 bases from J, with 14 bases between. CDR1 LNHNV and CDR2 YYDKDF come from the germline V gene (reference sequence). In this sample, this clonotype turned up many times.

The chain employs TRBV15 and TRBJ2-5, with D possibly matching TRBD2 (5 bases). This clonotype was sampled from a woman in her 50s with Graves' hyperthyroidism. The sample comprised blood. CDR3 sequence (DNA): TGTGCCACCAGCAGCAGACCGCTAGCAGAAGAGACCCAGTACTTC. This codes for CATSSRPLAEETQYF. Based on the CDR3 plus reference TRBV15 and TRBJ2-5, the full variable domain is DAMVIQNPRYQVTQFGKPVTLSCSQTLNHNVMYWYQQKSSQAPKLLFHYYDKDFNNEADTPDNFQSRRPNTSFCFLDIRSPGLGDTAMYLCATSSRPLAEETQYFGPGTRLLVL.